These 11 T cell receptor beta chains share one sample of origin, sequenced in a study of control samples from healthy donors and cancer patients. Assay used: immunoSEQ multiplex PCR; TCRdb lists only in-frame clones, some missing. The sample lists about 170,000 clones; almost 90% were seen once. Source material: blood. Receptors originate from a woman under 40 in good health.

This CDR3 reads CASWTVKNTEAFF. DNA of the CDR3: TGTGCCAGCTGGACAGTAAAGAACACTGAAGCTTTCTTT. This chain links TRBV6-5 with TRBJ1-1; D might be TRBD1 (6 bases). The CDR3 contains 13 residues. Germline values: CDR1 MNHEY, CDR2 SVGAGI. The ends were cut back, 8 bases at V and 1 base at J, with 11 bases in the middle.

V gene TRBV5-4 combines with J gene TRBJ1-1, with 8 bases that match TRBD1. J gave up 4 bases and V 4 bases, and 9 bases lay outside the gene matches. The CDR3 loop spans 15 amino acids. Germline loops: CDR1 SGHNT, CDR2 YYREEE (reference sequence). For the CDR3, the DNA is TGTGCCAGCAGCCCCGGGGGACAGGCGGCCACTGAAGCTTTCTTT. It encodes CASSPGGQAATEAFF.

The chain is built from TRBV28 and TRBJ1-6; 7 nucleotides match TRBD1. The CDR3 runs 15 residues. Looked up from germline, CDR1 is MDHEN and CDR2 is SYDVKM. The V gene end was trimmed by 7 bases and the J gene end by 7 bases; junction bases not matched to a gene: 10. The CDR3 bases are TGTGCCAGCACCTCCGCCGACAGGGAGAATTCACCCCTCCACTTT. It yields the protein CASTSADRENSPLHF.

V usage is TRBV9 and J usage is TRBJ2-3; 10 bases agree with TRBD2. Germline lookup yields CDR1 SGDLS and CDR2 YYNGEE. The CDR3 totals 16 residues. J was trimmed by 2 bases and V by 3 bases; bases with no gene match: 6. The CDR3 sequence is CASSAPTSGYTDTQYF. The CDR3 DNA reads as TGTGCCAGCAGCGCGCCGACTAGCGGGTACACAGATACGCAGTATTTT.

J is TRBJ2-1 and V is TRBV2, with 9 bases fitting TRBD1. Germline V gene data show CDR1 as SNHLY and CDR2 as FYNNEI. Trimming cost V 7 bases and J 4 bases; bases outside gene matches: 8. There are 15 residues in the CDR3. The CDR3 DNA sequence: TGTGCCAGCACAACCGGGACAGGGCTTTACAATGAGCAGTTCTTC. Translating it yields CASTTGTGLYNEQFF.

The chain recombines TRBV12-3 or TRBV12-4 with TRBJ1-1; 9 nucleotides agree with TRBD1. CDR3 length equals 13 residues. J was trimmed by 4 bases and V by 7 bases; bases with no gene match: 4. The CDR3 DNA is TGTGCCAGCACCCGACAGGGGGGCACTGAAGCTTTCTTT. Amino acids: CASTRQGGTEAFF.

This clone has just a few counts. The chain combines TRBV20-1 with TRBJ2-1; the D is unclear. V was pared by 6 bases and J by 5 bases, with 8 bases between. CDR1 is DFQATT, CDR2 SNEGSKA, per germline (reference sequence). The CDR3 runs 11 residues. The CDR3 coding sequence is TGCAGTGCCATGGACCACAATGAGCAGTTCTTC. Amino acids: CSAMDHNEQFF.

The genes are TRBV9 and TRBJ2-1; 9 bases fit TRBD2. Germline values: CDR1 SGDLS, CDR2 YYNGEE. The ends lost 2 bases at V and 0 bases at J; junction bases unmatched: 0. This CDR3 spans 15 amino acids. In DNA, the CDR3 is TGTGCCAGCAGCGTGACTAGCGGCTCCTACAATGAGCAGTTCTTC. It encodes CASSVTSGSYNEQFF.

In its sample, this clone was seen a few times. The chain uses TRBV6-4 and TRBJ1-3, with D uncertain. There are 13 residues in the CDR3. Per germline, CDR1 MRHNA and CDR2 SNTAGT. V was clipped by 6 bases and J by 2 bases, with 8 bases between them. The CDR3 here is CASSPGTGNTIYF. The CDR3 coding sequence is TGTGCCAGCAGCCCAGGAACTGGAAACACCATATATTTT.

This clone was counted once. The rearrangement links TRBV19 to TRBJ2-1, with D possibly TRBD2 on 5 matching bases. This CDR3 has 15 amino acids. Germline-derived CDR1 and CDR2 are LNHDA and SQIVND (reference sequence). V shed 1 base and J shed 6 bases, with 13 bases lying between them. The CDR3 coding sequence is TGTGCCAGTAGTATAGCGGGCAGGAGGAGCAATGAGCAGTTCTTC. Its translation: CASSIAGRRSNEQFF.

The chain employs TRBV6-6 and TRBJ2-7; no definite D call. The CDR3 runs 12 residues. Trimming left V 5 bases short and J 6 bases short, with 11 bases between. Germline-derived CDR1 and CDR2 are MNHNY and SVGAGI (reference sequence). The CDR3: CASSLFTGEQYF. CDR3 nucleotides: TGTGCCAGCAGTCTCTTTACTGGCGAGCAGTACTTC.